Listed below are T cell receptor beta chains from one sample, sequenced in a study of T cells after yellow fever vaccination. MiXCR was run by TCRdb on the 5' RACE reads, yielding one entry per CDR3 protein. The sample comprises hundreds of thousands of distinct CDR3 sequences, 9% to 15% of which are singletons, and 15% rests with the top ten. The sample here was PBMCs, taken on the day of the yellow fever booster vaccination. These receptors were collected from a man aged 30 to 45 who received the YFV17D yellow fever vaccine. The conserved cysteine and the conserved F or W are not part of the CDR3 here.

>TRBV18
ASSLRRDSVF
>TRBV7-2
ASSSGTSGRYQETQY
>TRBV11-1
ASSLFLLSGQDQETQY
>TRBV5-1
ASSLAWADRDEQY
>TRBV3-1
ASSQGRGQPQH
>TRBV29-1
SVADRQRAF
>TRBV3-1
ASSQSGPPRAKNIQY
>TRBV27
ASRPTSAGANVLT
>TRBV20-1
SPQQRTGLVEQS
>TRBV2
ASSSGLAPHEQY
>TRBV20-1
SATTSGTSYEQY
>TRBV27
ASSWQVNQPQH
>TRBV4-3
ASSQGAGLAGGSSYNEQF
>TRBV7-9
ASSPTGALRSTDTQY
>TRBV7-2
ASSARDIYGYT
>TRBV15
ATSRPGGYEQY
>TRBV12-3/TRBV12-4
ASSFGGPMNTEAF
>TRBV6-5
ASSYGRDNQPQH
>TRBV7-2
ASSLPSRASYEQY
>TRBV14
ASSLVPSGDTQY
>TRBV7-8
ASSFSQFYEQY
>TRBV5-8
ASRRTTGNEQY
>TRBV19
ASSRPGTGNTIY
>TRBV11-2
ASSLGHRLEEAF
>TRBV11-2
ASSSLHLAGVGYNEQF
>TRBV11-2
ASSNIWGRTGLAGVGNEQF
>TRBV5-4
ASSDGTDEKLF
>TRBV11-3
ASSYRQGVGETQY
>TRBV20-1
SARVGLAGVVDTQY
>TRBV12-3/TRBV12-4
ASRRTASYEQY
>TRBV30
AWTISNEQY
>TRBV6-1
ASSERGGYDNEQF
>TRBV12-3/TRBV12-4
ASSLSSRRNEQF
>TRBV7-2
ASRTGLSRTTDTQY
>TRBV1
TSSQRGTERSGASTDTQY
>TRBV7-2
ASSPLGVAEETQY
>TRBV28
ASSQQGTSPNEQF
>TRBV4-3
ASSPRGEADTQY